This T cell receptor (beta chain) was captured by sequencing in a study of blood T cell repertoires in COVID-19. From germline, CDR1 is LGHNA and CDR2 YSLEER. V shed 1 base and J shed 2 bases, with 16 bases lying between them. The CDR3 has 17 amino acids. This clone is a singleton in its sample. The protocol was immunoSEQ multiplex PCR, while the TCRdb copy is restricted to in-frame clones and leaves out a portion. The sample has fewer than 250,000 clones; approximately 88% are singletons. Sequencing was carried out using PBMCs or T cells enriched from blood (not recorded which). The chain joins TRBV4-3 to TRBJ2-3, with D perhaps TRBD2 (6 bases). The sequence derives from a woman younger than 45 with acute COVID-19. CDR3 protein: CASSQGASSGYTDTQYF. The CDR3 DNA reads as TGCGCCAGCAGCCAAGGGGCCAGTAGCGGCTACACAGATACGCAGTATTTT.